The 8 T cell receptor beta chains given below trace back to one sample, sequenced in a study of blood T cell repertoires in COVID-19. TCRdb's copy holds only in-frame clones and misses some; the assay was immunoSEQ multiplex PCR. In the table there are roughly 100,000 clones, 89% of which are singletons. The sequenced sample consisted of peripheral blood. These receptors were collected from an older woman with acute or convalescent COVID-19.

This chain uses TRBV21-1 with TRBJ1-2. TRBV21-1 is shown as a pseudogene. This CDR3 is built from 13 residues. CDR3 in DNA: TGTGCCTGGGAGGTTGGAGGGGACTATGGCTACACCTTC. This encodes CAWEVGGDYGYTF.

V usage is TRBV6-5 and J usage is TRBJ1-5, with D possibly TRBD1 on 6 matching bases. The V end was cut by 6 bases, the J end by 2 bases, with 14 bases between. Germline assignment: CDR1 MNHEY and CDR2 SVGAGI. The CDR3 is 15 amino acids. CDR3 in amino acids: CASRSQGGGNQPQHF. Here the CDR3 DNA reads TGTGCCAGCAGATCACAGGGAGGGGGCAATCAGCCCCAGCATTTT.

V is TRBV5-1 and J is TRBJ2-5, with D unresolved. Germline CDR1 and CDR2: SGHRS and YFSETQ. The CDR3 runs to 14 residues. Trimming removed 5 bases from V and 5 bases from J, with 16 bases in between. In DNA, the CDR3 is TGCGCCAGCAGGCCTGACACAAACTGGGAGACCCAGTACTTC. Amino acids: CASRPDTNWETQYF.

V usage is TRBV28 and J usage is TRBJ2-7, with D perhaps TRBD1 (6 bases). Germline V CDR1 and CDR2: MDHEN, SYDVKM. This CDR3 comprises 13 residues. Trimming took 5 bases from V and 2 from J, leaving 10 bases between them. The CDR3 here is CASSRTGTYEQYV. The DNA of the CDR3 is TGTGCCAGCAGTCGTACAGGGACCTACGAGCAGTACGTC.

The V and J genes are TRBV6-5 and TRBJ1-3; D gene unclear. The CDR3 has 15 residues. The V end was cut by 6 bases, the J end by 0 bases, with 12 bases between. Germline assignment: CDR1 MNHEY and CDR2 SVGAGI. This CDR3 is CASSHRGSSGNTIYF. DNA for the CDR3: TGTGCCAGCAGCCACCGAGGTTCCTCTGGAAACACCATATATTTT.

In DNA, the CDR3 is TGTGCCAGCAGAACAGGGGGCGCAGGTGGCTACACCTTC. It encodes CASRTGGAGGYTF. The chain employs TRBV6-5 and TRBJ1-2, with 9 bases fitting TRBD1. CDR1 MNHEY and CDR2 SVGAGI come from the germline V gene. The CDR3 extends over 13 amino acids. V shed 6 bases and J 7 bases; nucleotides not matched to a gene: 6.

The chain couples TRBV15 to TRBJ1-4, with TRBD1 matching over 9 bases. V lost 0 bases to trimming and J lost 2 bases; unmatched junction nucleotides: 4. The CDR3 runs 17 residues. Germline values: CDR1 LNHNV, CDR2 YYDKDF (reference sequence). The CDR3 coding sequence is TGTGCCACCAGCAGAGATCAGGGGACAGGGACTAATGAAAAACTGTTTTTT. Protein sequence: CATSRDQGTGTNEKLFF.

The J gene is TRBJ2-3, the V gene TRBV7-9; no definite D call. Trimming pared 5 bases from V and 1 base from J, leaving 13 bases between. From germline, CDR1 is SEHNR and CDR2 FQNEAQ (reference sequence). The CDR3 is made up of 15 amino acids. CDR3 amino acids: CASSTRVSGTDTQYF. The DNA of the CDR3 is TGTGCCAGCAGCACCCGGGTCTCGGGCACAGATACGCAGTATTTT.